Below, 30 T cell receptor beta chains from the same sample are listed, as sequenced in a study of T-cell reconstitution after alpha-beta-depleted transplantation in children. As it was prepared, the TCRbeta library received unique molecular identifiers. TCRdb reanalysed the PCR reads using MiXCR and keeps one entry per CDR3 protein. The sample comprises approximately 510,000 distinct CDR3 sequences, about a sixth of which are singletons, and 3% to 4% rests with the top ten. Sequenced material: PBMCs from the stem cell graft donor, taken from the stem cell graft. The receptors derive from a human donor who donated a stem cell graft to a child with acute lymphoblastic leukemia.

The chain carries TRBV5-1 and TRBJ2-7; TRBD2 matches 8 bases. The junction had 9 bases not matched to a gene; V was cut back by 4 bases and J by 0 bases. This CDR3 is 16 amino acids long. CDR1 is SGHRS and CDR2 is YFSETQ in the germline V gene. The CDR3 reads CASSLEPGTSSYEQYF. In DNA form, the CDR3 reads TGCGCCAGCAGCCTGGAACCCGGGACTAGCTCCTACGAGCAGTACTTC.

This clonotype has just a few counts. The chain uses TRBV12-3 or TRBV12-4 and TRBJ2-7, with 7 bases matching TRBD2. The V gene end was trimmed by 7 bases and the J gene end by 8 bases; junction bases not matched to a gene: 17. There are 15 residues in the CDR3. The CDR3: CASKPTQSGKRKQYF. CDR3 DNA sequence: TGTGCCAGCAAACCTACCCAGAGCGGGAAGCGGAAGCAGTACTTC.

Only a few counts were recorded for this clonotype. The rearrangement links TRBV7-6 to TRBJ1-5, with D possibly TRBD1 on 5 matching bases. V was trimmed by 6 bases and J by 6 bases, leaving 15 bases between them. CDR1 SGHVS and CDR2 FNYEAQ come from the germline V gene. The CDR3 extends over 14 amino acids. The CDR3 region has the DNA TGTGCCAGCAGTCCCGACAGTGGTGGTCAGCCCCAGCATTTT. Translating it yields CASSPDSGGQPQHF.

This clonotype occurred many times. The gene calls are TRBV15 and TRBJ2-4; D tentatively fits TRBD1 or TRBD2 (5 bases each). This CDR3 is 14 amino acids long. V shed 2 bases and J shed 4 bases, with 9 bases lying between them. Germline V gene data show CDR1 as LNHNV and CDR2 as YYDKDF (reference sequence). The CDR3 DNA reads as TGTGCCACCAGCAGACGGGACGGAAAAAACATTCAGTACTTC. This translates into CATSRRDGKNIQYF.

The V and J genes are TRBV29-1 and TRBJ1-1; maybe TRBD1 (5 bases). With 8 bases removed from V and 3 bases from J, the gap between germline ends came to 13 bases. CDR1 SQVTM and CDR2 ANQGSEA come from the germline V gene. The CDR3 contains 12 residues. Here the CDR3 reads CSYRGVDTEAFF. DNA for the CDR3: TGCAGCTACCGGGGGGTAGACACTGAAGCTTTCTTT.

The V and J genes are TRBV4-1 and TRBJ2-1; D may be TRBD2 (5 bases). V shed 0 bases and J shed 5 bases, with 11 bases lying between them. The CDR3 has 15 residues. The germline V gene has CDR1 MGHRA and CDR2 YSYEKL. Here the CDR3 DNA reads TGCGCCAGCAGCCAAGATATCCTAGCCAACAATGAGCAGTTCTTC. Protein product: CASSQDILANNEQFF.

This clonotype was seen at least ten times. This chain connects TRBV5-6 to TRBJ2-5; possibly TRBD1 for D (6 bases). V lost 4 bases, J lost 1 base, and 11 bases lay in between. The CDR3 length is 14 residues. Germline CDR1 is SGHDT and CDR2 is YYEEEE. The CDR3 DNA reads TGTGCCAGCAGCCCAGACAGGTTCCAAGAGACCCAGTACTTC. Amino acid sequence: CASSPDRFQETQYF.

This clonotype was counted only a few times. The chain recombines TRBV7-9 with TRBJ2-7, with D perhaps TRBD1 (6 bases). This CDR3 is 12 amino acids long. The V end lost 7 bases, the J end lost 8 bases, and 15 bases lay between the germline ends. Per germline, CDR1 SEHNR and CDR2 FQNEAQ (reference sequence). The CDR3 loop reads CASTSGDTKQYF. In nucleotides, the CDR3 is TGTGCCAGCACCTCCGGGGACACCAAGCAGTACTTC.

As concerns this clonotype: A much more abundant neighbour one base away suggests this may be a read error. The genes are TRBV5-1 and TRBJ1-1; possibly TRBD1 for D (5 bases). This CDR3 has 14 residues. Germline assignment: CDR1 SGHRS and CDR2 YFSETQ. This CDR3 reads CATSLGTLNTEAFF. The CDR3 DNA reads as TGCGCCACCAGCTTGGGGACGTTGAACACTGAAGCTTTCTTT.

As to this clonotype: One junction end disagrees with the germline gene, perhaps due to a read error. The chain joins TRBV5-1 to TRBJ2-5; TRBD1 aligns across 7 bases. The CDR3 is made up of 14 amino acids. Germline assignment: CDR1 SGHRS and CDR2 YFSETQ. The CDR3 spells CASSSGTVKEAQYF. DNA for the CDR3: TGCGCCAGCAGCTCCGGGACAGTAAAAGAGGCCCAGTACTTC.

This clonotype has only a few counts. The chain links TRBV29-1 to TRBJ1-1, with no clear D. The CDR3 consists of 12 residues. Germline V lookup: CDR1 SQVTM, CDR2 ANQGSEA. Trimming pared 6 bases from V and 2 bases from J, leaving 10 bases between. The CDR3 nucleotides read TGCAGCGTCCGCACCTTTAACACTGAAGCTTTCTTT. This sequence encodes CSVRTFNTEAFF.

This chain links TRBV5-1 with TRBJ2-2; TRBD1 might be the D (6 bases). This CDR3 spans 16 amino acids. Germline V gene sequence: CDR1 SGHRS, CDR2 YFSETQ. The germline V and J ends were trimmed by 3 bases and 6 bases, with 18 bases remaining between them. The CDR3 loop is CASSSTGLGSSGELFF. The CDR3 DNA is TGCGCCAGCAGCTCTACAGGGCTTGGGTCGTCCGGGGAGCTGTTTTTT.

The chain has TRBV5-1 and TRBJ1-5; D is uncertain. The V and J ends lost 3 bases and 2 bases respectively, with 15 bases between them. The CDR3 sequence is 16 residues long. Germline lookup yields CDR1 SGHRS and CDR2 YFSETQ. The DNA of the CDR3 is TGCGCCAGCAGCTCGGGCGCAAATAGGGGCAATCAGCCCCAGCATTTT. Translated: CASSSGANRGNQPQHF.

This clonotype turned up a few times. This sequence joins TRBV5-1 and TRBJ2-7; D is unclear. Per the germline V gene, CDR1 is SGHRS and CDR2 is YFSETQ. This CDR3 spans 13 amino acids. Trimming shortened V by 7 bases and J by 1 base, and 12 bases separated the two germline ends. CDR3 sequence (DNA): TGCGCCAGCCGACAAGAGACTTCCTACGAGCAGTACTTC. It encodes CASRQETSYEQYF. Looking up the rest from reference TRBV5-1 and TRBJ2-7 gives the full variable domain: KAGVTQTPRYLIKTRGQQVTLSCSPISGHRSVSWYQQTPGQGLQFLFEYFSETQRNKGNFPGRFSGRQFSNSRSEMNVSTLELGDSALYLCASRQETSYEQYFGPGTRLTVT.

This chain uses TRBV5-1 with TRBJ1-5, with a tentative D call TRBD1 (6 bases). Trimming took off 0 bases at V and 7 bases at J, with 14 bases between the two ends. Germline V gene data show CDR1 as SGHRS and CDR2 as YFSETQ. CDR3 length: 15 residues. As DNA, the CDR3 is TGCGCCAGCAGCTTGGGACAGGTCCTCGGGCAGCCCCAGCATTTT. Protein product: CASSLGQVLGQPQHF.

This sequence joins TRBV5-1 and TRBJ2-2; 12 nucleotides line up with TRBD2. Germline CDR1 reads SGHRS; CDR2 reads YFSETQ. After removal of 0 bases from V and 4 bases from J, the junction contained 4 bases not matched to a gene. The CDR3 contains 17 residues. In DNA, the CDR3 is TGCGCCAGCAGCTTGGGACTAGCGGGAGCCGGCACCGGGGAGCTGTTTTTT. It encodes CASSLGLAGAGTGELFF.

This clonotype was observed a handful of times. The V call is TRBV9, the J call TRBJ2-3; 8 positions agree with TRBD2. The length of the CDR3 is 17 residues. The V gene end was trimmed by 0 bases and the J gene end by 4 bases; junction bases not matched to a gene: 10. Germline lookup yields CDR1 SGDLS and CDR2 YYNGEE. The CDR3 region has the DNA TGTGCCAGCAGCGTAGGAGTTAGCGGGACTTTCCCAGATACGCAGTATTTT. Translated: CASSVGVSGTFPDTQYF.

CDR3 sequence reads: CASSLRALEAGELFF. Here the CDR3 DNA reads TGTGCCAGCAGCTTACGAGCGTTGGAGGCCGGGGAGCTGTTTTTT. This chain links TRBV11-1 with TRBJ2-2, with D perhaps matching TRBD2 (5 bases). V was shortened by 2 bases and J by 6 bases, with 13 bases between the two germline ends. The CDR3 runs 15 residues. The germline gives CDR1 SGHAT, CDR2 FQDESV (reference sequence).

This clonotype has a count of ten or more. As DNA, the CDR3 is TGTGCCAGCAGTTCGAGACTTAACAATGAGCAGTTCTTC. It is translated as CASSSRLNNEQFF. The chain uses TRBV12-3 or TRBV12-4 and TRBJ2-1; D is unresolved. Trimming shortened V by 4 bases and J by 5 bases, and 9 bases separated the two germline ends. The CDR3 has 13 amino acids.

The chain recombines TRBV18 with TRBJ1-5; D is undetermined. Germline-derived CDR1 and CDR2 are KGHSH and LQKENI. The V gene lost 2 bases and the J gene lost 1 base, with 6 bases spanning the gap. CDR3 length: 14 amino acids. The CDR3 nucleotides read TGTGCCAGCTCACCATTCGACAGCAATCAGCCCCAGCATTTT. Amino acid sequence: CASSPFDSNQPQHF.

This clonotype was observed a few times. CDR3: CASSVGLADTEQFF. CDR3 in DNA: TGTGCCAGCAGTGTGGGGCTAGCCGACACTGAGCAGTTCTTC. The V and J genes are TRBV2 and TRBJ2-1; either TRBD1 or TRBD2 may supply D (5 bases each). Germline loops: CDR1 SNHLY, CDR2 FYNNEI. Trimming shortened V by 4 bases and J by 9 bases, and 16 bases separated the two germline ends. The CDR3 is 14 residues long.

This clonotype came up a few times. The chain has TRBV24-1 and TRBJ2-2; 10 bases match TRBD1. V shed 8 bases, J shed 1 base, and the junction held 6 bases outside the gene matches. This CDR3 region has 16 residues. The germline CDR1 and CDR2 sequences are KGHDR and SFDVKD. DNA of the CDR3: TGTGCCACCATTGGACAGGGGGGTAGGAACACCGGGGAGCTGTTTTTT. Protein sequence: CATIGQGGRNTGELFF.

The gene calls are TRBV7-2 and TRBJ2-1; 12 nucleotides align to TRBD2. V shed 4 bases and J 5 bases; nucleotides not matched to a gene: 6. This CDR3 comprises 16 residues. The germline gives CDR1 SGHTA, CDR2 FQGNSA. CDR3 loop: CASSSIGLAGHNEQFF. The CDR3 DNA sequence: TGTGCCAGCAGCTCGATCGGACTAGCGGGACACAATGAGCAGTTCTTC.

This clonotype was seen a few times. One base away lies a much larger clone, so this may be a sequencing read error. The chain links TRBV12-3 or TRBV12-4 to TRBJ1-1; 7 bases map to TRBD1. Germline trimming cut 6 bases from V and 1 base from J; bases unmatched to any gene: 5. This CDR3 contains 14 residues. The CDR3 spells CASSHRTGNTEAFF. CDR3 coding DNA: TGTGCCAGCAGCCATCGGACAGGGAACACTGAAGCTTTCTTT.

The genes are TRBV20-1 and TRBJ1-5; D call uncertain. The CDR3 runs to 14 residues. Germline V gene sequence: CDR1 DFQATT, CDR2 SNEGSKA (reference sequence). The germline V and J ends were trimmed by 3 bases and 6 bases, with 15 bases remaining between them. Here the CDR3 reads CSARALGRIQPQHF. CDR3 nucleotides: TGCAGTGCTAGGGCTCTAGGGAGGATTCAGCCCCAGCATTTT.

The chain joins TRBV20-1 to TRBJ2-3; 8 bases are a match to TRBD1. After removal of 7 bases from V and 0 bases from J, the junction contained 6 bases not matched to a gene. This CDR3 spans 14 amino acids. Looked up from germline, CDR1 is DFQATT and CDR2 is SNEGSKA (reference sequence). CDR3 nucleotides: TGCAGTGTTGGACAGGGCCCTAGCACAGATACGCAGTATTTT. It translates to CSVGQGPSTDTQYF.

This clonotype was observed a handful of times. The chain employs TRBV4-2 and TRBJ2-2; 9 bases fit TRBD1. The V gene end was trimmed by 0 bases and the J gene end by 6 bases; junction bases not matched to a gene: 8. CDR1 and CDR2 from the germline V gene are LGHNA and YNFKEQ. The CDR3 extends over 17 amino acids. CDR3 residues: CASSQDPGQGYPGELFF. The CDR3 DNA is TGTGCCAGCAGCCAAGACCCGGGACAGGGCTACCCCGGGGAGCTGTTTTTT.

This clonotype has just a few counts. This rearrangement joins TRBV30 to TRBJ2-2; no reliable D call. Trimming pared 2 bases from V and 6 bases from J, leaving 7 bases between. The CDR3 is made up of 12 amino acids. Germline loops: CDR1 GTSNPN, CDR2 SVGIG (reference sequence). The CDR3 nucleotides are TGTGCCTGGAGTCCAGGAGCCGGGGAGCTGTTTTTT. This codes for CAWSPGAGELFF.

J is TRBJ1-1 and V is TRBV5-6, with a tentative D call TRBD1 (6 bases). The CDR3 contains 16 residues. V lost 4 bases, J lost 8 bases, and 24 bases lay in between. Germline V CDR1 and CDR2: SGHDT, YYEEEE. CDR3: CASSPPPRSTGTEAFF. In nucleotides, the CDR3 is TGTGCCAGCAGCCCCCCCCCCAGGTCCACAGGGACCGAAGCTTTCTTT.

This clonotype was detected only a few times. The chain joins TRBV27 to TRBJ2-7, with D maybe TRBD2 (6 bases). V dropped 6 bases and J dropped 3 bases, with 15 bases sitting between them. In germline, CDR1 is MNHEY, CDR2 SMNVEV (reference sequence). This CDR3 is 14 amino acids long. The CDR3 DNA is TGTGCCAGCAGCCGGGACTGGAACCGCTACGAGCAGTACTTC. This translates into CASSRDWNRYEQYF.